One T cell receptor (beta chain) is described in this entry. Its target is unknown. Germline assignment: CDR1 SGHTA and CDR2 FQGTGA. The CDR3 totals 14 residues. Germline trimming cut 5 bases from V and 4 bases from J; bases unmatched to any gene: 6. Primers for the PCR totalled 60 Vbeta and 13 Jbeta. TCRdb keeps only in-frame clones here, not all; method: immunoSEQ multiplex PCR. The sample data list 150,000 to 200,000 clones. These data come from a study of cytomegalovirus exposure and HLA in healthy donors. Broader study findings: Later work associated roughly 17,000 TCR beta sequences with HLA alleles at 0.05 false discovery rate.

The sequence derives from a man aged 25 to 40 in good health and CMV-seronegative. The chain links TRBV7-3 to TRBJ2-3; 7 bases agree with TRBD2. Material for sequencing was PBMCs. Here the CDR3 DNA reads TGTGCCAGCAGCCCTCTGGGGGGGGCAGATACGCAGTATTTT. Protein product: CASSPLGGADTQYF. The variable domain in full, completed from reference TRBV7-3 and TRBJ2-3, reads GAGVSQTPSNKVTEKGKYVELRCDPISGHTALYWYRQSLGQGPEFLIYFQGTGAADDSGLPNDRFFAVRPEGSVSTLKIQRTERGDSAVYLCASSPLGGADTQYFGPGTRLTVL.